The next 7 T cell receptor beta chains were all read from a single sample in a study of Ad26.COV2.S vaccination and SARS-CoV-2 variants. Treatment described: about 20 received Ad26.COV2.S at low or high dose, single or two shots; roughly 5 received placebo; per-sample allocation not given. The samples were gathered on day 63 after the first injection of vaccine or placebo. Libraries were prepared by immunoSEQ multiplex PCR; TCRdb keeps only in-frame clonotypes and omits some of them. The sample records about 680,000 clones, more than 80% being singletons. Specimen: peripheral blood, collected in a trial of Ad26.COV2.S vaccine versus placebo. The receptors originated from a person aged 18-60 years who received the Ad26.COV2.S COVID-19 vaccine or a placebo.

The chain joins TRBV5-1 to TRBJ1-1; 10 nucleotides align to TRBD1. Per the germline V gene, CDR1 is SGHRS and CDR2 is YFSETQ. The CDR3 is 15 residues long. The ends lost 2 bases at V and 6 bases at J; junction bases unmatched: 7. The CDR3 coding sequence is TGCGCCAGCAGCTTAGACGACAGGGGGCACGCTGAAGCTTTCTTT. Amino acid sequence: CASSLDDRGHAEAFF.

This rearrangement joins TRBV7-2 to TRBJ2-7; D is possibly TRBD1 (6 bases). Germline CDR1 and CDR2: SGHTA and FQGNSA. This CDR3 has 14 amino acids. V was shortened by 3 bases and J by 3 bases, with 12 bases between the two germline ends. The CDR3 protein is CASSFSQGDYEQYF. CDR3 nucleotides: TGTGCCAGCAGCTTCTCACAGGGAGACTACGAGCAGTACTTC.

This clone was counted between two and nine times. The chain links TRBV27 to TRBJ1-5; D perhaps matches TRBD1 (5 bases). Per the germline V gene, CDR1 is MNHEY and CDR2 is SMNVEV (reference sequence). The CDR3 is 14 amino acids. V was clipped by 6 bases and J by 1 base, with 10 bases between them. In DNA, the CDR3 is TGTGCCAGCAGGGACGGGGGAAGCAATCAGCCCCAGCATTTT. It yields the protein CASRDGGSNQPQHF.

As concerns this clone: The sample contains more than one DNA sequence encoding this CDR3. This rearrangement joins TRBV11-2 to TRBJ2-3; perhaps TRBD2 as D (5 bases). The ends were cut back, 1 base at V and 3 bases at J, with 5 bases in the middle. In germline, CDR1 is SGHAT, CDR2 FQNNGV. The CDR3 totals 13 residues. Here the CDR3 DNA reads TGTGCCAGCAGCTTAGCGGGAACAGATACGCAGTATTTT. Translating it yields CASSLAGTDTQYF.

The gene calls are TRBV19 and TRBJ2-2, with TRBD1 as a possible D gene (6 bases). Trimming took 6 bases from V and 8 from J, leaving 19 bases between them. Germline assignment: CDR1 LNHDA and CDR2 SQIVND (reference sequence). This CDR3 region has 15 residues. CDR3 bases: TGTGCCAGTAGACCAGGGGTAGCTAGAGCAGGGGAGCTGTTTTTT. Translated: CASRPGVARAGELFF.

The rearrangement uses TRBV6-6 and TRBJ1-2, with a possible D match to TRBD1 (5 bases). The CDR3 has 12 residues. Per germline, CDR1 MNHNY and CDR2 SVGAGI (reference sequence). Between the trimmed V and J ends, which lost 11 bases and 6 bases, there was a span of 16 bases. As DNA, the CDR3 is TGTGCCCTCGGGGGGGGAGGGAATGGCTACACCTTC. It codes for CALGGGGNGYTF.

This clone was counted once. This chain links TRBV5-4 with TRBJ2-7; perhaps TRBD2 as D (6 bases). Trimming removed 4 bases at V and 1 base at J, with 15 bases between. CDR3 length equals 15 residues. Germline V gene sequence: CDR1 SGHNT, CDR2 YYREEE (reference sequence). The DNA for the CDR3 is TGTGCCAGCAGCCACGGGGATGCGGGGTCCTACGAGCAGTACTTC. It translates to CASSHGDAGSYEQYF.